A single sample gave rise to the 3 T cell receptor beta chains below, sequenced in a study of CD8+ T cells in alopecia areata. Treatment in this sample: oral pan-JAK inhibitor, 5-10 mg twice daily. Extracted from the samples, RNA was reverse transcribed into cDNA to serve as the sequencing template. TCRdb keeps only in-frame clones here, not all; method: immunoSEQ multiplex PCR. The sample lists under 130,000 clones, 70% to 90% occurring once. The sequencing used CD8+ T cells sorted from blood, collected at approximately week 34, from a patient treated with tofacitinib. The receptors derive from a human donor with alopecia areata.

This clone was recorded only once. V and J are TRBV2 and TRBJ2-3, with TRBD2 matching 7 bases. The CDR3 length is 14 residues. With V trimmed by 8 bases and J by 1 base, 6 bases remained unmatched. The germline V gene has CDR1 SNHLY and CDR2 FYNNEI. The CDR3 sequence is CASPLAEGTDTQYF. In DNA, the CDR3 is TGTGCCAGCCCGCTAGCGGAGGGCACAGATACGCAGTATTTT.

The chain recombines TRBV14 with TRBJ2-1; D possibly corresponds to TRBD2 (7 bases). This CDR3 region has 13 residues. Trimming left V 5 bases short and J 15 bases short, with 20 bases between. The V gene's germline CDR1 is SGHDN and CDR2 FVKESK. The CDR3 loop reads CASSDRAWGGLFF. The CDR3 coding sequence is TGTGCCAGCAGCGACCGAGCTTGGGGGGGGCTGTTCTTC.

With regard to this clone: The sample carries other DNA sequences with the same CDR3. The chain has TRBV19 and TRBJ2-7, with 9 positions matching TRBD2. The J segment lost 4 bases and the V segment lost 5 bases, leaving 6 bases of the junction unmatched. Germline CDR1 LNHDA, CDR2 SQIVND (reference sequence). The CDR3 loop spans 14 amino acids. CDR3 nucleotides: TGTGCCAGTAGTCCGGGACTAGCAGGATACGAGCAGTACTTC. Translated, it gives CASSPGLAGYEQYF.